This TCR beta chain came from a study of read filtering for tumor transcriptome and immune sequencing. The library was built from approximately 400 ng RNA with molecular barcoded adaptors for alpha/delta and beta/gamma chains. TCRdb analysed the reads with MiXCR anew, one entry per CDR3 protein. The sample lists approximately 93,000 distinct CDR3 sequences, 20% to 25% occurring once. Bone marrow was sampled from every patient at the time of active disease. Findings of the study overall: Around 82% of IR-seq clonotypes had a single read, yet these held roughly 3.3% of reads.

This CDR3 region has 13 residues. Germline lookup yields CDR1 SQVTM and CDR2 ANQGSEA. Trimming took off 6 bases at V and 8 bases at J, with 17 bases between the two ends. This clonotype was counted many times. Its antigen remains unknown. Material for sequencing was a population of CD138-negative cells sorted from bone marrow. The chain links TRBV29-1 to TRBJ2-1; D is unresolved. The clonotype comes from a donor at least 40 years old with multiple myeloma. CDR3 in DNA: TGCAGCGTCCCGGACCTTACTCTCCATGAGCAGTTCTTC. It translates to CSVPDLTLHEQFF.